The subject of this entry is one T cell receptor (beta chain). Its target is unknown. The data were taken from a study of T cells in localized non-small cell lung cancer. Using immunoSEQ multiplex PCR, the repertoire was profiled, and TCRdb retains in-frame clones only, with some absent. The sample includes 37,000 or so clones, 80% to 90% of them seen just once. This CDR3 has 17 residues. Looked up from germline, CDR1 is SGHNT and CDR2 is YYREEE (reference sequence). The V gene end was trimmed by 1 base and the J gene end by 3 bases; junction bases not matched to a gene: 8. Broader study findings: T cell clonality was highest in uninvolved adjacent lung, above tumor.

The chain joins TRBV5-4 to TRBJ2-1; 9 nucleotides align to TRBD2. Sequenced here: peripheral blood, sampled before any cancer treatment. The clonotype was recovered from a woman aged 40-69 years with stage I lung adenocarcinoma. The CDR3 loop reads CASSLLGTSNGYNEQFF. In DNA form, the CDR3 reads TGTGCCAGCAGCTTGTTGGGGACTAGCAACGGCTACAATGAGCAGTTCTTC.